The present entry profiles one T cell receptor (beta chain) with its context. The source of the sample is a study of cytomegalovirus exposure and HLA in healthy donors. Researchers ran the PCR with 60 Vbeta and 13 Jbeta primers. Assay: immunoSEQ multiplex PCR; the TCRdb copy retains only in-frame clones and omits some. The repertoire includes about 150,000 clones, about three quarters of them detected once, and approximately 4% sits in the top ten. Per germline, CDR1 SGHRS and CDR2 YFSETQ. V was clipped by 0 bases and J by 5 bases; unmatched bases: 7. There are 15 residues in the CDR3. This receptor was taken from a man aged 45-65 years in good health and CMV-seropositive. The sequenced material came from PBMCs. The chain has TRBV5-1 and TRBJ2-5; 7 positions agree with TRBD1. The CDR3 loop reads CASSLATGRKETQYF. For the CDR3, the DNA is TGCGCCAGCAGCTTGGCGACAGGGCGGAAGGAGACCCAGTACTTC.